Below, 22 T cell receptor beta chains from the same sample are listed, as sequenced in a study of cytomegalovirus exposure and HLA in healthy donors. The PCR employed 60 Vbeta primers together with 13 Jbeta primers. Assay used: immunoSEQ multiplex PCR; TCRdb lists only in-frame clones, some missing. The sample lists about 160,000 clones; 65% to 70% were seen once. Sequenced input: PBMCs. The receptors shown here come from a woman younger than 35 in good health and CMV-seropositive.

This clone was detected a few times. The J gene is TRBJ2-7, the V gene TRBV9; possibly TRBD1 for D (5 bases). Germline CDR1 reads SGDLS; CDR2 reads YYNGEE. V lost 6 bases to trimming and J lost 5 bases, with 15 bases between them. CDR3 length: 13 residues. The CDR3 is CASNLPGQNEQYF. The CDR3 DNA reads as TGTGCCAGCAATTTACCCGGACAAAACGAGCAGTACTTC.

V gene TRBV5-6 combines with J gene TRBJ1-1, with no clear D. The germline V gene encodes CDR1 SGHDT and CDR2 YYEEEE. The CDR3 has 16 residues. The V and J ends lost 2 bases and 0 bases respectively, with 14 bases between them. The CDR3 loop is CASSLKGSLMNTEAFF. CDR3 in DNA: TGTGCCAGCAGCTTAAAAGGGAGTCTTATGAACACTGAAGCTTTCTTT.

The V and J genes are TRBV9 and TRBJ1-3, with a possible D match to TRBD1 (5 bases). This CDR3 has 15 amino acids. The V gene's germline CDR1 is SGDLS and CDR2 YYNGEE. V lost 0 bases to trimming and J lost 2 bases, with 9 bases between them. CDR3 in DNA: TGTGCCAGCAGCGTAGACGGGGGGGCTGGAAACACCATATATTTT. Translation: CASSVDGGAGNTIYF.

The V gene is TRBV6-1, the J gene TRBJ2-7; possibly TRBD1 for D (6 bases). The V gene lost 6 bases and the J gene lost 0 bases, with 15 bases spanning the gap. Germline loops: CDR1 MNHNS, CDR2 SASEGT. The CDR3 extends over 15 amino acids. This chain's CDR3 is CASSNGQTISYEQYF. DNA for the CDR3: TGTGCCAGCAGCAATGGACAGACAATCTCCTACGAGCAGTACTTC.

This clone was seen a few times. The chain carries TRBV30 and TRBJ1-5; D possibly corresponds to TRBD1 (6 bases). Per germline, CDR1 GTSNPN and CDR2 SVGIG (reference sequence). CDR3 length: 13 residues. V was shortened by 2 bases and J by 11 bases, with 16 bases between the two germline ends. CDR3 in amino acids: CAWSLGQRSAQHF. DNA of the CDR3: TGTGCCTGGAGTTTGGGACAACGGTCAGCCCAGCATTTT.

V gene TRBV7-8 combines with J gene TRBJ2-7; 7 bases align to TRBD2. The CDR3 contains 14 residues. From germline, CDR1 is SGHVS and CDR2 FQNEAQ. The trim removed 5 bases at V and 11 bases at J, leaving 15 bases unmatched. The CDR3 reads CASSPGGVAGVKYF. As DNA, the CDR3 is TGTGCCAGCAGCCCTGGAGGGGTCGCGGGAGTAAAGTACTTC. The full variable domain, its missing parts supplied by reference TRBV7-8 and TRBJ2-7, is GAGVSQSPRYKVAKRGQDVALRCDPISGHVSLFWYQQALGQGPEFLTYFQNEAQLDKSGLPSDRFFAERPEGSVSTLKIQRTQQEDSAVYLCASSPGGVAGVKYFGPGTRLTVT.

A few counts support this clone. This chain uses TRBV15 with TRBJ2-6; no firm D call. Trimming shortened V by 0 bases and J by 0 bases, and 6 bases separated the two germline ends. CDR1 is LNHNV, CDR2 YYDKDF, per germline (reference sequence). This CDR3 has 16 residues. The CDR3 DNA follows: TGTGCCACCAGCAGAGATTGGAGCTCTGGGGCCAACGTCCTGACTTTC. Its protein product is CATSRDWSSGANVLTF.

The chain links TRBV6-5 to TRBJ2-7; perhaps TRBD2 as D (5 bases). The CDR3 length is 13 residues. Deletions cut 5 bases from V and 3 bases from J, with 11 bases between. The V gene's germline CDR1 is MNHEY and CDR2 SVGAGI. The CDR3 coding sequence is TGTGCCAGCAGTAAGAACGGGATCTACGAGCAGTACTTC. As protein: CASSKNGIYEQYF.

CDR3 bases: TGCGCCAGCGGACTTTCAACTAATGAAAAACTGTTTTTT. Encoded protein: CASGLSTNEKLFF. V and J are TRBV5-1 and TRBJ1-4; D uncertain. The length of the CDR3 is 13 residues. Trimming removed 7 bases at V and 0 bases at J, with 7 bases between. The germline CDR1 and CDR2 sequences are SGHRS and YFSETQ.

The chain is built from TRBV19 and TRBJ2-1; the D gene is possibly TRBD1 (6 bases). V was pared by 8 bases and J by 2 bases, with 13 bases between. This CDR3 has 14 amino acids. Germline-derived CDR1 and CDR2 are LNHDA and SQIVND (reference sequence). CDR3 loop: CASRGQRPYNEQFF. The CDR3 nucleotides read TGTGCCAGTCGCGGACAGCGCCCCTACAATGAGCAGTTCTTC.

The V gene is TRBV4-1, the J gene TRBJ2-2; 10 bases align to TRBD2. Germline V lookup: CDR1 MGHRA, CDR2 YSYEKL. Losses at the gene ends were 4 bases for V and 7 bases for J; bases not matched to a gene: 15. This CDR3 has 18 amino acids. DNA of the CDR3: TGCGCCAGCAGCCGCTTCCCTTCGCTAGCGGGAGTCGTCGGGGAGCTGTTTTTT. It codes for CASSRFPSLAGVVGELFF.

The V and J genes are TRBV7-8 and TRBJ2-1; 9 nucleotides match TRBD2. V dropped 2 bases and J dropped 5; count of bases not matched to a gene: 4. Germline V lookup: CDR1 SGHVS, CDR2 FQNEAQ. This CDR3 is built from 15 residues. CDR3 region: CASSLLAGINNEQFF. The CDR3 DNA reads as TGTGCCAGCAGCTTACTAGCGGGAATAAACAATGAGCAGTTCTTC. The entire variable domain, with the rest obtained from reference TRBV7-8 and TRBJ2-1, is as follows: GAGVSQSPRYKVAKRGQDVALRCDPISGHVSLFWYQQALGQGPEFLTYFQNEAQLDKSGLPSDRFFAERPEGSVSTLKIQRTQQEDSAVYLCASSLLAGINNEQFFGPGTRLTVL.

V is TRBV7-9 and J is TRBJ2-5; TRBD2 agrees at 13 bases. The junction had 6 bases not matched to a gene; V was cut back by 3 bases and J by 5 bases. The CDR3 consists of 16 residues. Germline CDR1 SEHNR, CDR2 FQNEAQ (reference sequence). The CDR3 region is CASSLGLAGLRETQYF. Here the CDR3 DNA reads TGTGCCAGCAGCTTGGGACTAGCGGGACTGAGGGAGACCCAGTACTTC. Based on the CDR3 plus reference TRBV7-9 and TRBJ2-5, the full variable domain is DTGVSQNPRHKITKRGQNVTFRCDPISEHNRLYWYRQTLGQGPEFLTYFQNEAQLEKSRLLSDRFSAERPKGSFSTLEIQRTEQGDSAMYLCASSLGLAGLRETQYFGPGTRLLVL.

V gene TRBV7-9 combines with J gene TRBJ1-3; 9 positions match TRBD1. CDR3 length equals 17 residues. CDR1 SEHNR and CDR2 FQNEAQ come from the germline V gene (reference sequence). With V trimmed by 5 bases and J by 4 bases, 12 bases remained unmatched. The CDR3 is CASSLKPGQGGGNTIYF. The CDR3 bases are TGTGCCAGCAGCCTAAAGCCGGGACAGGGCGGAGGAAACACCATATATTTT.

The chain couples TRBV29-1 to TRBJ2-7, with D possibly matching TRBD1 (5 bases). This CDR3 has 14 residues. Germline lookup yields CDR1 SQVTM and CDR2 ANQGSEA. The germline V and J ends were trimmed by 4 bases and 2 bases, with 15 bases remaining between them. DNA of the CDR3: TGCAGCGTTGCTATGCGGACACTGACCTACGAGCAGTACTTC. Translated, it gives CSVAMRTLTYEQYF.

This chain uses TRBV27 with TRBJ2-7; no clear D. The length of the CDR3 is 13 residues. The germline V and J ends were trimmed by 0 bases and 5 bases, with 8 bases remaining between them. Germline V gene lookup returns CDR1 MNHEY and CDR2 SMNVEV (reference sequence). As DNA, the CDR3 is TGTGCCAGCAGTTTATCGTCCCTAGACGAGCAGTACTTC. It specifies CASSLSSLDEQYF.

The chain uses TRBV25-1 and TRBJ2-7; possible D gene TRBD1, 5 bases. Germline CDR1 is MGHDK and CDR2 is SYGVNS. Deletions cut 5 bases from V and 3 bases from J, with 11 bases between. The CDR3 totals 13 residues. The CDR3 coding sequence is TGTGCCAGCAGTATTTATGACAGCTACGAGCAGTACTTC. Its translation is CASSIYDSYEQYF.

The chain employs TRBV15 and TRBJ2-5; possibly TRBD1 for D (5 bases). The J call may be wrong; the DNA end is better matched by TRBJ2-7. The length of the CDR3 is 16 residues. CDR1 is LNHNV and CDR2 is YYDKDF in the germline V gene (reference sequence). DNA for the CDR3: TGTGCCACCAGCAGAGTTACAGGCACCGGGTTCTACGAGCAGTACTTC. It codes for CATSRVTGTGFYEQYF.

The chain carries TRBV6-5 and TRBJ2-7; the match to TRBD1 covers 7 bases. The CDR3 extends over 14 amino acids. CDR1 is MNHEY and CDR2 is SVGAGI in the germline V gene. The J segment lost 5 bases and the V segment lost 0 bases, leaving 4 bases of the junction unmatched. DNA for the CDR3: TGTGCCAGCAGTTACTCGACAGGGTTTGACGAGCAGTACTTC. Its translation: CASSYSTGFDEQYF.

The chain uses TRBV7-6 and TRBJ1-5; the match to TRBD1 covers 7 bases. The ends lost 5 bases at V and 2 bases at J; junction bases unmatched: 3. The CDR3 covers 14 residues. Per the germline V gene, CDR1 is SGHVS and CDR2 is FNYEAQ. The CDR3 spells CASSQGGGNQPQHF. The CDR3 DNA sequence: TGTGCCAGCAGCCAGGGGGGTGGCAATCAGCCCCAGCATTTT.

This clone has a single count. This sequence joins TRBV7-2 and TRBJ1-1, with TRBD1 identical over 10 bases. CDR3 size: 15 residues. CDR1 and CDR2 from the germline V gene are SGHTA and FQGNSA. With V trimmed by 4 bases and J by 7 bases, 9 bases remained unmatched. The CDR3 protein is CASSSWDRGPDEAFF. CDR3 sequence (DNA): TGTGCCAGCAGCTCTTGGGACAGGGGTCCCGATGAAGCTTTCTTT.

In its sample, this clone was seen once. The CDR3, as DNA: TGTGCCAGCAGTTTGCCCGGACAGGGCAACTATGGCTACACCTTC. Translation gives CASSLPGQGNYGYTF. The gene calls are TRBV7-9 and TRBJ1-2; 8 positions match TRBD1. Trimming took 6 bases from V and 2 from J; bases not matched to a gene: 8. The CDR3 spans 15 residues. CDR1 is SEHNR and CDR2 is FQNEAQ in the germline V gene (reference sequence).